The 4 T cell receptor beta chains reported below all come from one sample, sequenced in a study of OX40 agonist ivuxolimab in advanced cancers. Here immunoSEQ multiplex PCR was the method, and the copy in TCRdb shows in-frame clones only, minus some. The table has some 80,000 clones, about nine tenths seen once. The sample consisted of CD4+ or CD8+ T cells sorted from blood, taken in a trial of the OX40 agonist ivuxolimab. Receptors were obtained from an adult with an advanced solid tumor such as melanoma, head and neck, liver or kidney cancer.

The chain uses TRBV30 and TRBJ2-5; TRBD2 aligns across 7 bases. V trimming: 5 bases; J trimming: 9 bases; junction bases outside the gene matches: 6. CDR3 length: 11 residues. Germline V gives CDR1 GTSNPN, CDR2 SVGIG (reference sequence). CDR3 sequence reads: CAWASGEAQYF. The DNA for the CDR3 is TGTGCCTGGGCTAGCGGCGAGGCCCAGTACTTC. Complete variable domain (other parts from reference TRBV30 and TRBJ2-5): SQTIHQWPATLVQPVGSPLSLECTVEGTSNPNLYWYRQAAGRGLQLLFYSVGIGQISSEVPQNLSASRPQDRQFILSSKKLLLSDSGFYLCAWASGEAQYFGPGTRLLVL.

The chain is built from TRBV29-1 and TRBJ1-1; the D is unclear. V was shortened by 1 base and J by 1 base, with 7 bases between the two germline ends. The germline V gene encodes CDR1 SQVTM and CDR2 ANQGSEA. CDR3 length: 13 residues. CDR3 region: CSVEVDGNTEAFF. In DNA form, the CDR3 reads TGCAGCGTTGAAGTGGACGGGAACACTGAAGCTTTCTTT.

This rearrangement joins TRBV10-3 to TRBJ1-6; D not resolved. The CDR3 contains 15 residues. V was cut by 10 bases and J by 3 bases, with 16 bases left in between. From germline, CDR1 is ENHRY and CDR2 SYGVKD. The CDR3 sequence: CATTRGEDYNSPLHF. CDR3 bases: TGTGCCACCACCCGCGGGGAGGACTATAATTCACCCCTCCACTTT.

This chain uses TRBV7-6 with TRBJ1-3, with no clear D. CDR1 is SGHVS and CDR2 is FNYEAQ in the germline V gene. The CDR3 is 12 residues long. V lost 0 bases to trimming and J lost 3 bases, with 0 bases between them. CDR3 loop: CASSLAGNTIYF. CDR3 nucleotides: TGTGCCAGCAGCTTAGCTGGAAACACCATATATTTT. Full variable domain (missing parts from reference TRBV7-6 and TRBJ1-3): GAGVSQSPRYKVTKRGQDVALRCDPISGHVSLYWYRQALGQGPEFLTYFNYEAQQDKSGLPNDRFSAERPEGSISTLTIQRTEQRDSAMYRCASSLAGNTIYFGEGSWLTVV.